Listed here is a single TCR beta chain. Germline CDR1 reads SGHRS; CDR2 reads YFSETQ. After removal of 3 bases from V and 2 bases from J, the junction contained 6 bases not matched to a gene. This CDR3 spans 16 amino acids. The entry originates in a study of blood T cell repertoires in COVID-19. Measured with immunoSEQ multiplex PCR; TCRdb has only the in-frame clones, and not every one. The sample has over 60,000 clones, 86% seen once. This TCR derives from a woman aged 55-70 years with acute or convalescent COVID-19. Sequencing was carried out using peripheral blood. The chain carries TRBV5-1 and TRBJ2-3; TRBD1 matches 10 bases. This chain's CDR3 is CASSSRQGANTDTQYF. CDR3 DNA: TGCGCCAGCAGCTCTCGACAGGGGGCTAACACAGATACGCAGTATTTT.